This record covers a single T cell receptor (beta chain). Its target is unknown. The data originate from a study of T cell clones after liver transplantation. Study at large: Samples came from ITN030ST, which attempted immunosuppression withdrawal within 2 years of liver transplantation. Three of eight recipients were HCV-positive; others had non-autoimmune, non-viral indications. Whole-study findings and limits: Graft donor-reactive T cells possibly entered the graft instead of undergoing deletion.

CDR3 length: 11 amino acids. Germline V CDR1 and CDR2: DFQATT, SNEGSKA (reference sequence). V gave up 0 bases and J gave up 13 bases, with 13 bases separating them. Thawed unstimulated PBMCs were FACS-sorted by CD3, CD4 and CD8 into two populations. Repertoires were generated with immunoSEQ multiplex PCR, while TCRdb's copy carries only in-frame clones and drops some. This table holds 93,000 or so clones, around 84% found once. The sequence came from a human patient who received a liver transplant. Certain T cells may be donor cells from the graft. The rearrangement joins TRBV20-1 to TRBJ2-7; D is unclear. This material consisted of CD4+ T cells from blood, taken around 50 months after liver transplant. The CDR3 DNA reads TGCAGTGCTAGAGATCTGCCAAGAGATTACTTC. It is translated as CSARDLPRDYF.